A selection of T cell receptor beta chains follows, all from one sample in a study of OX40 agonist ivuxolimab in advanced cancers. Libraries were prepared by immunoSEQ multiplex PCR; TCRdb keeps only in-frame clonotypes and omits some of them. The table lists roughly 20,000 clones, 86% of them singletons. Source: CD4+ or CD8+ T cells sorted from blood, taken in a trial of the OX40 agonist ivuxolimab. Source of these receptors: an adult with an advanced solid tumor such as melanoma, head and neck, liver or kidney cancer. CDR3s include the opening cysteine and the closing phenylalanine or tryptophan. Each record gives: J gene, D gene, V gene, clone size, CDR3 length, CDR3 DNA, CDR3 protein. A D gene is named only where the DNA matches it firmly. Expanded clones are given a class, and other clones once, few, many or no size at all.

J gene: TRBJ2-2; D gene: NA; V gene: TRBV7-3; clone size: NA; CDR3 length: 15; CDR3 DNA: TGTGCCAGCAGCTTAACAGGGGGGCCCACCGGGGAGCTGTTTTTT; CDR3 protein: CASSLTGGPTGELFF
J gene: TRBJ2-7; D gene: TRBD2; V gene: TRBV5-4; clone size: NA; CDR3 length: 17; CDR3 DNA: TGTGCCAGCAGCTTGGCGGGACTAGCGGGTATTACCTACGAGCAGTACTTC; CDR3 protein: CASSLAGLAGITYEQYF
J gene: TRBJ1-3; D gene: NA; V gene: TRBV5-1; clone size: NA; CDR3 length: 16; CDR3 DNA: TGCGCCAGCAGCGACGAACTTGGGGGGGCTGGAAACACCATATATTTT; CDR3 protein: CASSDELGGAGNTIYF
J gene: TRBJ1-1; D gene: NA; V gene: TRBV6-6; clone size: NA; CDR3 length: 13; CDR3 DNA: TGTGCCAGCAGAGCTAAACAGGGAACTGAAGCTTTCTTT; CDR3 protein: CASRAKQGTEAFF
J gene: TRBJ2-6; D gene: NA; V gene: TRBV7-3; clone size: NA; CDR3 length: 19; CDR3 DNA: TGTGCCAGCAGCTTAACGATGGGGATAGCCCCCTCTGGGGCCAACGTCCTGACTTTC; CDR3 protein: CASSLTMGIAPSGANVLTF
J gene: TRBJ2-3; D gene: NA; V gene: TRBV7-8; clone size: NA; CDR3 length: 15; CDR3 DNA: TGTGCCAGCAGCTTAATGGGGGGCAGGACAGATACGCAGTATTTT; CDR3 protein: CASSLMGGRTDTQYF
J gene: TRBJ1-1; D gene: NA; V gene: TRBV6-1; clone size: NA; CDR3 length: 14; CDR3 DNA: TGTGCCAGCATGCTACTAGGCGGCGGGACTGAAGCTTTCTTT; CDR3 protein: CASMLLGGGTEAFF
J gene: TRBJ2-3; D gene: NA; V gene: TRBV19; clone size: NA; CDR3 length: 15; CDR3 DNA: TGTGCCAGTAGTATAGGTCCGGCTCGGGTGGATACGCAGTATTTT; CDR3 protein: CASSIGPARVDTQYF
J gene: TRBJ2-5; D gene: NA; V gene: TRBV7-2; clone size: NA; CDR3 length: 14; CDR3 DNA: TGTGCCAGCAGCTCGGGCGGGTGGGGGGAGACCCAGTACTTC; CDR3 protein: CASSSGGWGETQYF
J gene: TRBJ2-7; D gene: TRBD1; V gene: TRBV2; clone size: NA; CDR3 length: 11; CDR3 DNA: TGTGCCAGCAGTGGTCGGGACAGGGCACCCTTC; CDR3 protein: CASSGRDRAPF
J gene: TRBJ2-6; D gene: NA; V gene: TRBV27; clone size: NA; CDR3 length: 17; CDR3 DNA: TGTGCCAGCACCCTGGGACCGGGTATCTCTGGGGCCAACGTCCTGACTTTC; CDR3 protein: CASTLGPGISGANVLTF
J gene: TRBJ2-3; D gene: NA; V gene: TRBV7-3; clone size: few; CDR3 length: 15; CDR3 DNA: TGTGCCAGCAGCTTATCTGCTAACCCCACAGATACGCAGTATTTT; CDR3 protein: CASSLSANPTDTQYF
J gene: TRBJ2-3; D gene: NA; V gene: TRBV10-1; clone size: NA; CDR3 length: 12; CDR3 DNA: TGCGCCAGCAGGGGGGATAGCGGTACGCAGTATTTT; CDR3 protein: CASRGDSGTQYF
J gene: TRBJ2-5; D gene: NA; V gene: TRBV7-8; clone size: NA; CDR3 length: 15; CDR3 DNA: TGTGCCAGCAGCTTAGGGTCTAGCAGCCAAGAGACCCAGTACTTC; CDR3 protein: CASSLGSSSQETQYF
J gene: TRBJ1-5; D gene: TRBD1; V gene: TRBV19; clone size: NA; CDR3 length: 15; CDR3 DNA: TGTGCCAGTAGTATAGGGACAGGGGAACTTATGCCCCAGCATTTT; CDR3 protein: CASSIGTGELMPQHF
J gene: TRBJ2-5; D gene: NA; V gene: TRBV4-1; clone size: NA; CDR3 length: 14; CDR3 DNA: TGCGCCAGCAGCCTATCTCCCGGGGCGGAGACCCAGTACTTC; CDR3 protein: CASSLSPGAETQYF
J gene: TRBJ1-6; D gene: TRBD1; V gene: TRBV19; clone size: NA; CDR3 length: 15; CDR3 DNA: TGTGCCAGTAGTTCCCGGACAGGGGCGAATTCACCCCTCCACTTT; CDR3 protein: CASSSRTGANSPLHF
J gene: TRBJ2-5; D gene: NA; V gene: TRBV6-4; clone size: NA; CDR3 length: 9; CDR3 DNA: TGTGCCAGCAGCCGACCGGAGAACTTC; CDR3 protein: CASSRPENF
J gene: TRBJ2-7; D gene: NA; V gene: TRBV6-5; clone size: NA; CDR3 length: 14; CDR3 DNA: TGTGCCAGCACCAGCACCCGAAGCTCCTACGAGCAGTACTTC; CDR3 protein: CASTSTRSSYEQYF
J gene: TRBJ2-5; D gene: TRBD1; V gene: TRBV20-1; clone size: NA; CDR3 length: 11; CDR3 DNA: TGCAGTGCTGACAGGGGGGAGACCCAGTACTTC; CDR3 protein: CSADRGETQYF
J gene: TRBJ1-1; D gene: NA; V gene: TRBV2; clone size: NA; CDR3 length: 14; CDR3 DNA: TGTGCCAGCTGTAGGATCAGGGAGAACACTGAAGCTTTCTTT; CDR3 protein: CASCRIRENTEAFF
J gene: TRBJ2-5; D gene: TRBD2; V gene: TRBV7-9; clone size: NA; CDR3 length: 14; CDR3 DNA: TGTGCCAGCAGCGGGGTAGCGGGGGTGGAGACCCAGTACTTC; CDR3 protein: CASSGVAGVETQYF
J gene: TRBJ1-2; D gene: NA; V gene: TRBV27; clone size: NA; CDR3 length: 14; CDR3 DNA: TGTGCCAGCAGTTTAAATCGGGGGGGCTATGGCTACACCTTC; CDR3 protein: CASSLNRGGYGYTF
J gene: TRBJ2-7; D gene: NA; V gene: TRBV5-4; clone size: NA; CDR3 length: 14; CDR3 DNA: TGTGCCAGCAGCTCGCCTAGTGGAGGCTACGAGCAGTACTTC; CDR3 protein: CASSSPSGGYEQYF
J gene: TRBJ2-7; D gene: NA; V gene: TRBV5-6; clone size: once; CDR3 length: 13; CDR3 DNA: TGTGCCAGCAGCCAAGGACCGAACTACGAGCAGTACTTC; CDR3 protein: CASSQGPNYEQYF
J gene: TRBJ1-5; D gene: TRBD1; V gene: TRBV12-5; clone size: NA; CDR3 length: 15; CDR3 DNA: TGTGCTAGTGGTCCCGACAGGGCGGGCAATCAGCCCCAGCATTTT; CDR3 protein: CASGPDRAGNQPQHF
J gene: TRBJ1-3; D gene: TRBD1; V gene: TRBV7-9; clone size: NA; CDR3 length: 14; CDR3 DNA: TGTGCCAGCAGCCTGGGACAGGCTGGAAACACCATATATTTT; CDR3 protein: CASSLGQAGNTIYF
J gene: TRBJ1-1; D gene: NA; V gene: TRBV10-2; clone size: NA; CDR3 length: 12; CDR3 DNA: TGCGCCGCAAGGGGAGAAGGCACTGAAGCTTTCTTT; CDR3 protein: CAARGEGTEAFF
J gene: TRBJ2-5; D gene: NA; V gene: TRBV10-2; clone size: NA; CDR3 length: 15; CDR3 DNA: TGCGCCAGCACTGGGGGGCGGGAGCTGGCGGAGACCCAGTACTTC; CDR3 protein: CASTGGRELAETQYF
J gene: TRBJ2-3; D gene: TRBD2; V gene: TRBV28; clone size: NA; CDR3 length: 15; CDR3 DNA: TGTGCCAGCAGTACTATAGCGGGGGGCACAGATACGCAGTATTTT; CDR3 protein: CASSTIAGGTDTQYF
J gene: TRBJ2-1; D gene: TRBD1; V gene: TRBV5-6; clone size: NA; CDR3 length: 13; CDR3 DNA: TGTGCCAGCAGCGCGGACAGGGTGAATGAGCAGTTCTTC; CDR3 protein: CASSADRVNEQFF
J gene: TRBJ2-6; D gene: TRBD2; V gene: TRBV7-2; clone size: NA; CDR3 length: 15; CDR3 DNA: TGTGCCAGCAGCTCCACTAGCGTTGGGGCCAACGTCCTGACTTTC; CDR3 protein: CASSSTSVGANVLTF
J gene: TRBJ1-3; D gene: TRBD1; V gene: TRBV27; clone size: NA; CDR3 length: 17; CDR3 DNA: TGTGCCAGCAGTTTATTTAGGGGGGGACAGGATTACAACACCATATATTTT; CDR3 protein: CASSLFRGGQDYNTIYF
J gene: TRBJ1-3; D gene: NA; V gene: TRBV11-3; clone size: NA; CDR3 length: 16; CDR3 DNA: TGTGCCAGCAGCGCCTGGGCCGGGGGCTCTGGAAACACCATATATTTT; CDR3 protein: CASSAWAGGSGNTIYF
J gene: TRBJ2-5; D gene: NA; V gene: TRBV2; clone size: NA; CDR3 length: 13; CDR3 DNA: TGTGCCAGTACTGATGACAGCCAAGAGACCCAGTACTTC; CDR3 protein: CASTDDSQETQYF
J gene: TRBJ2-7; D gene: NA; V gene: TRBV25-1; clone size: NA; CDR3 length: 15; CDR3 DNA: TGTGCCAGCACCGGCCGGGGCAGAGTGTCCTACGAGCAGTACTTC; CDR3 protein: CASTGRGRVSYEQYF
J gene: TRBJ1-1; D gene: NA; V gene: TRBV5-1; clone size: NA; CDR3 length: 14; CDR3 DNA: TGCGCCAGCAGGGCTGGACACCCGAACACTGAAGCTTTCTTT; CDR3 protein: CASRAGHPNTEAFF
J gene: TRBJ2-7; D gene: TRBD2; V gene: TRBV9; clone size: NA; CDR3 length: 14; CDR3 DNA: TGTGCCAGCAGCCCCGGTAGCGGGTTCTACGAGCAGTACTTC; CDR3 protein: CASSPGSGFYEQYF
J gene: TRBJ2-4; D gene: TRBD2; V gene: TRBV7-2; clone size: NA; CDR3 length: 14; CDR3 DNA: TGTGCCAGCAGCTCAGGGACTAGCCGGTACATTCAGTACTTC; CDR3 protein: CASSSGTSRYIQYF
J gene: TRBJ2-7; D gene: NA; V gene: TRBV2; clone size: NA; CDR3 length: 16; CDR3 DNA: TGTGCCAGCAGCAAAGACAAGGCTGCTCAATTCTACGAGCAGTACTTC; CDR3 protein: CASSKDKAAQFYEQYF
J gene: TRBJ2-1; D gene: TRBD2; V gene: TRBV18; clone size: few; CDR3 length: 15; CDR3 DNA: TGTGCCAGCTCACCAGAGCGGGAGATCCTCAATGAGCAGTTCTTC; CDR3 protein: CASSPEREILNEQFF
J gene: TRBJ2-3; D gene: TRBD2; V gene: TRBV14; clone size: once; CDR3 length: 17; CDR3 DNA: TGTGCCAGCAGCCAAGATATGACTAGCGGGAGCACAGATACGCAGTATTTT; CDR3 protein: CASSQDMTSGSTDTQYF
J gene: TRBJ2-5; D gene: TRBD2; V gene: TRBV14; clone size: NA; CDR3 length: 19; CDR3 DNA: TGTGCCAGCAGCCAAGATTTAACTAGCGGGAGGGTTGTTCAAGAGACCCAGTACTTC; CDR3 protein: CASSQDLTSGRVVQETQYF
J gene: TRBJ1-3; D gene: NA; V gene: TRBV18; clone size: NA; CDR3 length: 17; CDR3 DNA: TGTGCCAGCTCACCACTGAGGATCGGAGAATCTGGAAACACCATATATTTT; CDR3 protein: CASSPLRIGESGNTIYF
J gene: TRBJ2-2; D gene: TRBD1; V gene: TRBV14; clone size: NA; CDR3 length: 15; CDR3 DNA: TGTGCCAGCAGCCTAGGGACAGGGAACACCGGGGAGCTGTTTTTT; CDR3 protein: CASSLGTGNTGELFF
J gene: TRBJ2-6; D gene: NA; V gene: TRBV7-9; clone size: NA; CDR3 length: 17; CDR3 DNA: TGTGCCAGCAGCTCCCACGAAGGGCAGGGGTCGGCCAACGTCCTGACTTTC; CDR3 protein: CASSSHEGQGSANVLTF
J gene: TRBJ2-7; D gene: NA; V gene: TRBV9; clone size: NA; CDR3 length: 13; CDR3 DNA: TGTGCCAGCAGCGTTTCACAGGGCCACGAGCAGTACTTC; CDR3 protein: CASSVSQGHEQYF
J gene: TRBJ1-2; D gene: NA; V gene: TRBV2; clone size: NA; CDR3 length: 14; CDR3 DNA: TGTGCCAGCAGCCTCAGGGTAGCTAACTATGGCTACACCTTC; CDR3 protein: CASSLRVANYGYTF
J gene: TRBJ2-1; D gene: TRBD1; V gene: TRBV5-6; clone size: NA; CDR3 length: 16; CDR3 DNA: TGTGCCAGCAGCACACAGGGGAATCCGGCCCACAATGAGCAGTTCTTC; CDR3 protein: CASSTQGNPAHNEQFF
J gene: TRBJ1-1; D gene: NA; V gene: TRBV5-1; clone size: NA; CDR3 length: 14; CDR3 DNA: TGCGCCAGCAGCTACTTGACGCTGAACACTGAAGCTTTCTTT; CDR3 protein: CASSYLTLNTEAFF